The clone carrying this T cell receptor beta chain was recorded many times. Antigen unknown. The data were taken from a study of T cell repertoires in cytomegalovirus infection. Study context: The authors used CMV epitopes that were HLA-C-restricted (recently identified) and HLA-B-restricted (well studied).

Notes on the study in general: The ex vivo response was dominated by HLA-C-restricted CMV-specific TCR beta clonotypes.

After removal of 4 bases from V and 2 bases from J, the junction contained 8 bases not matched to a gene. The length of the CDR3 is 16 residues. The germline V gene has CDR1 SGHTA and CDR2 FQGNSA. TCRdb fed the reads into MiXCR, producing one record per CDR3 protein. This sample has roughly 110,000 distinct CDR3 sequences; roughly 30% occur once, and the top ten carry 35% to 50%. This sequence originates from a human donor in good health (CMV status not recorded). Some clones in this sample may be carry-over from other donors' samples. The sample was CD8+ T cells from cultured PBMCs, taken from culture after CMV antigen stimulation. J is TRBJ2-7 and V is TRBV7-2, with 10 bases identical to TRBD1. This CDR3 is CASSWGDRGTAYEQYF. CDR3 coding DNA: TGTGCCAGCAGCTGGGGGGACAGGGGAACGGCCTACGAGCAGTACTTC.